What follows are 26 T cell receptor beta chains derived from one specimen sequenced in a study of pediatric ulcerative colitis. The method was immunoSEQ multiplex PCR; TCRdb's version includes in-frame clones alone and lacks a portion of them. The data contain approximately 9,000 clones, approximately 88% of them singletons. The source material was blood. Receptors originate from a girl aged 5-17 years with moderate ulcerative colitis.

This chain uses TRBV7-8 with TRBJ2-7; TRBD2 matches at 9 bases. V shed 1 base and J 5 bases; nucleotides not matched to a gene: 9. In germline, CDR1 is SGHVS, CDR2 FQNEAQ. The CDR3 runs 16 residues. CDR3 sequence (DNA): TGTGCCAGCAGCTTAGGCGGCGGGGGGGCCTTGGACGAGCAGTACTTC. Protein product: CASSLGGGGALDEQYF.

V is TRBV5-1 and J is TRBJ2-7, with 9 positions matching TRBD1. Trimming at V came to 4 bases and at J to 0 bases, leaving 5 bases not matched to a gene. Germline CDR1 and CDR2: SGHRS and YFSETQ. The CDR3 has 15 amino acids. This CDR3 is CASSRTGVDSYEQYF. CDR3 in DNA: TGCGCCAGCAGCAGGACAGGGGTCGACTCCTACGAGCAGTACTTC.

The J gene is TRBJ2-1, the V gene TRBV18; 7 bases line up with TRBD1. After removal of 4 bases from V and 6 bases from J, the junction contained 9 bases not matched to a gene. The germline gives CDR1 KGHSH, CDR2 LQKENI. This CDR3 contains 15 residues. This CDR3 is CASSQETGNLNEQFF. CDR3 nucleotide sequence: TGTGCCAGCTCACAAGAGACAGGGAATCTCAATGAGCAGTTCTTC.

V gene TRBV6-5 combines with J gene TRBJ2-5, with D possibly being TRBD1 or TRBD2 (5 bases each). There are 13 residues in the CDR3. Germline values: CDR1 MNHEY, CDR2 SVGAGI. Between the trimmed V and J ends, which lost 6 bases and 2 bases, there was a span of 10 bases. The CDR3 region is CASSRDQQETQYF. CDR3 sequence (DNA): TGTGCCAGCAGCCGGGACCAGCAAGAGACCCAGTACTTC.

The chain uses TRBV27 and TRBJ1-5; D might be TRBD1 (5 bases). Germline CDR1 MNHEY, CDR2 SMNVEV (reference sequence). This CDR3 spans 13 amino acids. V lost 4 bases and J lost 1, with 5 bases in between. CDR3 region: CASSWDSNQPQHF. In DNA, the CDR3 is TGTGCCAGCAGTTGGGACAGCAATCAGCCCCAGCATTTT.

The chain recombines TRBV20-1 with TRBJ1-1; the D is unclear. Trimming took 6 bases from V and 5 from J, leaving 10 bases between them. Looked up from germline, CDR1 is DFQATT and CDR2 is SNEGSKA (reference sequence). This CDR3 contains 11 residues. The CDR3 protein is CSAPPVTEAFF. In DNA, the CDR3 is TGCAGTGCCCCCCCGGTGACTGAAGCTTTCTTT.

V gene TRBV18 combines with J gene TRBJ2-3; D gene unclear. Per germline, CDR1 KGHSH and CDR2 LQKENI. The CDR3 has 16 residues. Trimming took 1 base from V and 2 from J, leaving 13 bases between them. CDR3 region: CASSPQLASSTDTQYF. The CDR3 coding sequence is TGTGCCAGCTCACCACAGTTGGCCAGCTCCACAGATACGCAGTATTTT.

V and J are TRBV19 and TRBJ2-1; 15 nucleotides match TRBD2. The trim removed 4 bases at V and 7 bases at J, leaving 5 bases unmatched. The CDR3 has 16 amino acids. Germline V gene lookup returns CDR1 LNHDA and CDR2 SQIVND (reference sequence). The CDR3 nucleotides read TGTGCCAGTAGTACTGGACTAGCGGGGGGGTATAATGAGCAGTTCTTC. Amino acids: CASSTGLAGGYNEQFF.

The chain has TRBV19 and TRBJ1-4; TRBD1 agrees at 7 bases. After removal of 7 bases from V and 8 bases from J, the junction contained 7 bases not matched to a gene. Germline V lookup: CDR1 LNHDA, CDR2 SQIVND (reference sequence). The CDR3 extends over 13 amino acids. The CDR3 bases are TGTGCCAGTAAGACAGGGTTGGACGAAAAACTGTTTTTT. Translating gives CASKTGLDEKLFF.

CDR3 coding DNA: TGCGCCTCAAAGAAAGGGGGCACAGATACGCAGTATTTT. As protein: CASKKGGTDTQYF. J is TRBJ2-3 and V is TRBV5-1; D perhaps matches TRBD1 (5 bases). The germline V and J ends were trimmed by 10 bases and 1 base, with 13 bases remaining between them. Per the germline V gene, CDR1 is SGHRS and CDR2 is YFSETQ. The CDR3 loop spans 13 amino acids. The entire variable domain, with the rest obtained from reference TRBV5-1 and TRBJ2-3, is as follows: KAGVTQTPRYLIKTRGQQVTLSCSPISGHRSVSWYQQTPGQGLQFLFEYFSETQRNKGNFPGRFSGRQFSNSRSEMNVSTLELGDSALYLCASKKGGTDTQYFGPGTRLTVL.

The count of this clone is one. The chain uses TRBV4-1 and TRBJ2-2; 7 nucleotides line up with TRBD1. The CDR3 extends over 15 amino acids. Trimming cost V 2 bases and J 0 bases; bases outside gene matches: 0. Germline-derived CDR1 and CDR2 are MGHRA and YSYEKL. CDR3 residues: CASSQQGANTGELFF. In nucleotides, the CDR3 is TGCGCCAGCAGCCAACAGGGGGCGAACACCGGGGAGCTGTTTTTT.

The V gene is TRBV28, the J gene TRBJ2-7; TRBD1 agrees at 7 bases. The CDR3 runs to 15 residues. J lost 1 base, V lost 3 bases, and 6 bases had no gene match. Looked up from germline, CDR1 is MDHEN and CDR2 is SYDVKM. DNA of the CDR3: TGTGCCAGCAGTTTCCACGGGACAGCATCCTACGAGCAGTACTTC. Translation gives CASSFHGTASYEQYF.

This chain uses TRBV28 with TRBJ2-1; D may be TRBD1 or TRBD2 (5 bases each). V was trimmed by 5 bases and J by 8 bases, leaving 25 bases between them. CDR3 length equals 17 residues. Germline V gene data show CDR1 as MDHEN and CDR2 as SYDVKM. CDR3 sequence (DNA): TGTGCCAGCAGTAACTACTGGCGAGGGGAAGAGGTCGATGAGCAGTTCTTC. It yields the protein CASSNYWRGEEVDEQFF.

In DNA form, the CDR3 reads TGTGCCAGCAGCAGGGGCGTGGGGCGTATCCCAGATACGCAGTATTTT. Its translation is CASSRGVGRIPDTQYF. This chain links TRBV4-2 with TRBJ2-3; D perhaps matches TRBD1 (5 bases). Per the germline V gene, CDR1 is LGHNA and CDR2 is YNFKEQ. V was cut by 5 bases and J by 4 bases, with 19 bases left in between. The CDR3 consists of 16 residues.

This rearrangement joins TRBV10-3 to TRBJ1-1, with TRBD1 matching over 8 bases. The CDR3 runs to 15 residues. V lost 7 bases and J lost 1; bases outside the gene matches: 8. The V gene's germline CDR1 is ENHRY and CDR2 SYGVKD. The CDR3 DNA reads TGTGCCATCACAAAAGGACAGGGAACGAACACTGAAGCTTTCTTT. It codes for CAITKGQGTNTEAFF.

The chain combines TRBV15 with TRBJ2-7; 9 nucleotides line up with TRBD1. The CDR3 contains 15 residues. Per the germline V gene, CDR1 is LNHNV and CDR2 is YYDKDF (reference sequence). With 1 base clipped from V and 5 bases from J, the junction kept 6 bases outside the gene matches. The DNA for the CDR3 is TGTGCCACCAGCAGAGCTGGGACAGGGTTCCACGAGCAGTACTTC. Protein sequence: CATSRAGTGFHEQYF.

V and J are TRBV20-1 and TRBJ2-7; no clear D gene. Deletions cut 6 bases from V and 4 bases from J, with 10 bases between. Germline V CDR1 and CDR2: DFQATT, SNEGSKA (reference sequence). This CDR3 contains 11 residues. The CDR3 DNA follows: TGCAGTGCCTACACCGGATACGAGCAGTACTTC. This encodes CSAYTGYEQYF.

The chain recombines TRBV27 with TRBJ2-7; 9 bases are shared with TRBD2. Trimming cost V 6 bases and J 3 bases; bases outside gene matches: 6. The CDR3 spans 14 residues. Germline CDR1 reads MNHEY; CDR2 reads SMNVEV (reference sequence). The CDR3 loop reads CASRRLAENYEQYF. CDR3 bases: TGTGCCAGCAGGAGACTAGCGGAGAACTACGAGCAGTACTTC.

The CDR3 spells CASSYPVAGGTEAFF. The CDR3 nucleotides read TGTGCCAGCAGTTACCCCGTGGCGGGAGGCACTGAAGCTTTCTTT. The genes are TRBV6-5 and TRBJ1-1, with D uncertain. Germline V gene data show CDR1 as MNHEY and CDR2 as SVGAGI. The CDR3 is made up of 15 amino acids. Trimming shortened V by 2 bases and J by 4 bases, and 14 bases separated the two germline ends.

The rearrangement links TRBV19 to TRBJ2-1, with 7 bases that match TRBD2. Germline-derived CDR1 and CDR2 are LNHDA and SQIVND (reference sequence). The CDR3 has 15 residues. V was pared by 7 bases and J by 0 bases, with 6 bases of the junction left unmatched. CDR3 nucleotide sequence: TGTGCCAGTACTCTAGCGGTTGGCTCCTACAATGAGCAGTTCTTC. Amino acid sequence: CASTLAVGSYNEQFF.

The V and J genes are TRBV18 and TRBJ2-3, with TRBD2 matching 14 bases. The CDR3 loop spans 18 amino acids. J lost 0 bases, V lost 4 bases, and 6 bases had no gene match. The germline CDR1 and CDR2 sequences are KGHSH and LQKENI. Written as DNA, the CDR3 is TGTGCCAGCTCACGAGGACTAGCGGGGGGCCTTAGCACAGATACGCAGTATTTT. It specifies CASSRGLAGGLSTDTQYF.

V is TRBV11-2 and J is TRBJ2-5; the D gene is possibly TRBD1 (6 bases). Germline V CDR1 and CDR2: SGHAT, FQNNGV. This CDR3 is built from 14 residues. The V and J ends lost 4 bases and 3 bases respectively, with 12 bases between them. Here the CDR3 reads CASSYNRGKETQYF. The CDR3 coding sequence is TGTGCCAGCAGCTACAATAGGGGGAAAGAGACCCAGTACTTC.

The chain combines TRBV2 with TRBJ2-7, with no clear D. The CDR3 spans 13 residues. Germline CDR1 SNHLY, CDR2 FYNNEI. Trimming took off 3 bases at V and 4 bases at J, with 10 bases between the two ends. The CDR3 here is CASSEYVLYEQYF. CDR3 nucleotides: TGTGCCAGCAGTGAGTATGTTCTATACGAGCAGTACTTC.

V is TRBV19 and J is TRBJ2-7; 8 bases are a match to TRBD2. The V segment lost 11 bases and the J segment 0 bases; nucleotides outside the gene matches: 9. This CDR3 has 14 amino acids. The germline CDR1 and CDR2 sequences are LNHDA and SQIVND (reference sequence). CDR3 sequence: CASTKLAGSYEQYF. In DNA, the CDR3 is TGTGCCTCAACTAAGCTAGCGGGCTCCTACGAGCAGTACTTC.

This chain links TRBV5-1 with TRBJ1-5; perhaps TRBD1 as D (5 bases). V was pared by 5 bases and J by 6 bases, with 15 bases between. This CDR3 comprises 14 residues. The V gene's germline CDR1 is SGHRS and CDR2 YFSETQ. CDR3 sequence: CASRGEEVSQPQHF. The CDR3, as DNA: TGCGCCAGCAGGGGGGAGGAGGTGAGTCAGCCCCAGCATTTT.

This chain connects TRBV6-6 to TRBJ1-1; D call uncertain. The CDR3 is 13 residues long. Germline CDR1 MNHNY, CDR2 SVGAGI (reference sequence). Trimming shortened V by 5 bases and J by 3 bases, and 10 bases separated the two germline ends. CDR3 amino acids: CASSQTAYTEAFF. The CDR3 DNA follows: TGTGCCAGCAGTCAGACGGCTTACACTGAAGCTTTCTTT.